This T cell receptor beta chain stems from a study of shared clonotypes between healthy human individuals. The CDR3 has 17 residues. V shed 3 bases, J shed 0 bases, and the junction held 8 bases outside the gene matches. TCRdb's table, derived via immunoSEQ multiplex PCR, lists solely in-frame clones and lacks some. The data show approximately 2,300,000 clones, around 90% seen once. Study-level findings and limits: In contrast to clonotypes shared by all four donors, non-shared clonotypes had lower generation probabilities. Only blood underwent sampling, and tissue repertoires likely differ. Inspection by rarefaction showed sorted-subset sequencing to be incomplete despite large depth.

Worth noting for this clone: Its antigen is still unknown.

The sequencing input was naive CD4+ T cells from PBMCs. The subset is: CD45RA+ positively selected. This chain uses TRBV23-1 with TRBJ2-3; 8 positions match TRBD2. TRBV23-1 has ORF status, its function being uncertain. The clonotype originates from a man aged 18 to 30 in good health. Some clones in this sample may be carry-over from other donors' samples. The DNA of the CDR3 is TGCGCCAGCAGTCAGGTTATAGCGGGGTGGAGCACAGATACGCAGTATTTT. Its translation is CASSQVIAGWSTDTQYF.